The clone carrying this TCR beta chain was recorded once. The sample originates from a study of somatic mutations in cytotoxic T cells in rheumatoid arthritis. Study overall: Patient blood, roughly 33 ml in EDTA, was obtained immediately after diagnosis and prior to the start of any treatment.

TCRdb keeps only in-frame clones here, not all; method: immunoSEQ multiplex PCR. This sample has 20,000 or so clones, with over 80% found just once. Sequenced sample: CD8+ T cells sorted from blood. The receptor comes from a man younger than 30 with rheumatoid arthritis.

The CDR3 region is CASLPRGLLPYEQYF. CDR3 coding DNA: TGTGCCAGCCTCCCCCGGGGGTTACTTCCCTACGAGCAGTACTTC. This sequence joins TRBV28 and TRBJ2-7, with D perhaps matching TRBD2 (6 bases). The CDR3 loop spans 15 amino acids. Between the trimmed V and J ends, which lost 8 bases and 2 bases, there was a span of 19 bases. Germline V gene lookup returns CDR1 MDHEN and CDR2 SYDVKM.